Below, 26 T cell receptor beta chains from the same sample are listed, as sequenced in a study of T cell changes during pregnancy in multiple sclerosis (dated by TCRdb to the late 2010s). Libraries were built with the immunoSEQ multiplex PCR assay. In its TCRdb copy, this immuneACCESS table keeps in-frame sequences only and misses some clones. Where compared with another copy, unresolved V genes explain less than half of these, and the others have no known cause. The sample table lists fewer than 60,000 clones, around nine tenths of them with a count of one. The top ten clonotypes cover 0.39% of the sample. The input for sequencing was CD4+ T cells from peripheral blood mononuclear cells, taken after pregnancy. Receptors were obtained from a female donor with multiple sclerosis, enrolled in a pregnancy study.

This sequence joins TRBV7-2 and TRBJ2-3; 7 bases match TRBD2. CDR1 is SGHTA, CDR2 FQGNSA, per germline. The CDR3 covers 17 residues. After removal of 3 bases from V and 3 bases from J, the junction contained 12 bases not matched to a gene. The DNA of the CDR3 is TGTGCCAGCAGCTTTCGGAGGCGGGGCGGGGGTACAGATACGCAGTATTTT. This translates into CASSFRRRGGGTDTQYF. Drawing the rest from reference TRBV7-2 and TRBJ2-3, the complete variable domain is GAGVSQSPSNKVTEKGKDVELRCDPISGHTALYWYRQSLGQGLEFLIYFQGNSAPDKSGLPSDRFSAERTGGSVSTLTIQRTQQEDSAVYLCASSFRRRGGGTDTQYFGPGTRLTVL.

This clone was counted between two and nine times. CDR3: CASRRTGAAYEQYF. The CDR3 DNA follows: TGTGCCAGTAGGCGGACAGGGGCCGCCTACGAGCAGTACTTC. The chain has TRBV19 and TRBJ2-7, with 9 bases lining up with TRBD1. The V gene's germline CDR1 is LNHDA and CDR2 SQIVND (reference sequence). The CDR3 has 14 amino acids. With V trimmed by 6 bases and J by 2 bases, 5 bases remained unmatched. Based on the CDR3 plus reference TRBV19 and TRBJ2-7, the full variable domain is DGGITQSPKYLFRKEGQNVTLSCEQNLNHDAMYWYRQDPGQGLRLIYYSQIVNDFQKGDIAEGYSVSREKKESFPLTVTSAQKNPTAFYLCASRRTGAAYEQYFGPGTRLTVT.

The rearrangement joins TRBV19 to TRBJ2-1, with 7 bases fitting TRBD2. There are 16 residues in the CDR3. V lost 3 bases and J lost 7; bases outside the gene matches: 12. CDR1 LNHDA and CDR2 SQIVND come from the germline V gene (reference sequence). The CDR3 DNA is TGTGCCAGTAGTATTTCGGCGGGAGTATCATTAAATGAGCAGTTCTTC. It encodes CASSISAGVSLNEQFF.

The chain is built from TRBV9 and TRBJ2-7; tentatively, D is TRBD2 (6 bases). Germline V gene data show CDR1 as SGDLS and CDR2 as YYNGEE. This CDR3 has 12 amino acids. Trimming cost V 0 bases and J 9 bases, with 10 bases left between them. The CDR3 DNA sequence: TGTGCCAGCAGCGTAGCGGAGGGTACGCAGTACTTC. It is translated as CASSVAEGTQYF.

This clone was recorded once. V is TRBV9 and J is TRBJ1-1; D ambiguous. CDR1 is SGDLS, CDR2 YYNGEE, per germline. Trimming cost V 2 bases and J 4 bases, with 9 bases left between them. The CDR3 consists of 13 residues. The CDR3, as DNA: TGTGCCAGCAGCGTTCGGCAGCGCACTGAAGCTTTCTTT. It encodes CASSVRQRTEAFF.

The chain couples TRBV18 to TRBJ2-5; the D gene is possibly TRBD1 (6 bases). Trimming removed 6 bases at V and 5 bases at J, with 16 bases between. Germline CDR1 and CDR2: KGHSH and LQKENI. The CDR3 is 14 residues long. The CDR3: CASSGQKGWETQYF. In DNA form, the CDR3 reads TGTGCCAGCTCTGGACAGAAAGGATGGGAGACCCAGTACTTC.

This clone has a single count. This rearrangement joins TRBV7-2 to TRBJ1-4; 7 positions agree with TRBD1. With 5 bases clipped from V and 7 bases from J, the junction kept 10 bases outside the gene matches. The CDR3 covers 15 residues. Germline CDR1 SGHTA, CDR2 FQGNSA. CDR3 protein: CASSEYRGSAEKLFF. CDR3 nucleotides: TGTGCCAGCAGCGAATACAGGGGTTCGGCTGAAAAACTGTTTTTT.

The V call is TRBV6-6, the J call TRBJ2-7, with 13 bases fitting TRBD2. CDR1 is MNHNY and CDR2 is SVGAGI in the germline V gene (reference sequence). With 2 bases clipped from V and 4 bases from J, the junction kept 2 bases outside the gene matches. The CDR3 spans 15 residues. CDR3 nucleotides: TGTGCCAGCAGTTACCGGACTAGCGGGAGTTACGAGCAGTACTTC. It is translated as CASSYRTSGSYEQYF.

The chain recombines TRBV4-2 with TRBJ2-7, with 11 bases identical to TRBD2. Trimming removed 1 base from V and 4 bases from J; junction bases left unmatched: 6. The CDR3 runs 16 residues. Germline CDR1 LGHNA, CDR2 YNFKEQ. The CDR3: CASSQGPGLAEYEQYF. DNA of the CDR3: TGTGCCAGCAGCCAAGGACCGGGACTAGCGGAGTACGAGCAGTACTTC.

The chain links TRBV7-7 to TRBJ2-2; D not resolved. The CDR3 length is 13 residues. Germline V gives CDR1 SSHAT, CDR2 FNYEAQ (reference sequence). V lost 5 bases and J lost 1, with 5 bases in between. As DNA, the CDR3 is TGTGCCAGCAGCCGGTTGAACACCGGGGAGCTGTTTTTT. As protein: CASSRLNTGELFF. Based on the CDR3 plus reference TRBV7-7 and TRBJ2-2, the full variable domain is GAGVSQSPRYKVTKRGQDVTLRCDPISSHATLYWYQQALGQGPEFLTYFNYEAQPDKSGLPSDRFSAERPEGSISTLTIQRTEQRDSAMYRCASSRLNTGELFFGEGSRLTVL.

V usage is TRBV18 and J usage is TRBJ2-7; D ambiguous. Per the germline V gene, CDR1 is KGHSH and CDR2 is LQKENI. Between the trimmed V and J ends, which lost 3 bases and 4 bases, there was a span of 7 bases. The CDR3 loop spans 12 amino acids. CDR3: CASSPNNYEQYF. The CDR3 DNA reads as TGTGCCAGCTCACCTAATAATTACGAGCAGTACTTC.

The chain joins TRBV5-4 to TRBJ2-6; 14 bases are shared with TRBD2. V gave up 4 bases and J gave up 2 bases; unmatched junction bases: 5. The CDR3 sequence is 18 residues long. The germline gives CDR1 SGHNT, CDR2 YYREEE (reference sequence). CDR3 in amino acids: CASSTPGLAGAGANVLTF. In nucleotides, the CDR3 is TGTGCCAGCAGCACTCCGGGACTAGCGGGAGCTGGGGCCAACGTCCTGACTTTC.

V is TRBV10-3 and J is TRBJ1-2, with 7 bases matching TRBD1. CDR3 length: 14 amino acids. V was pared by 9 bases and J by 8 bases, with 15 bases of the junction left unmatched. CDR1 and CDR2 (germline): ENHRY, SYGVKD. The CDR3, as DNA: TGTGCCATTCGGGATAAAGGGGGCGCGGAAGGCTACACCTTC. Translation: CAIRDKGGAEGYTF.

The chain has TRBV19 and TRBJ2-5; D is undetermined. Germline CDR1 is LNHDA and CDR2 is SQIVND (reference sequence). There are 13 residues in the CDR3. Trimming stripped 5 bases from V and 1 base from J, with 8 bases between. Here the CDR3 reads CASSGPIQETQYF. CDR3 DNA sequence: TGTGCCAGTAGTGGGCCGATCCAAGAGACCCAGTACTTC.

The DNA for the CDR3 is TGTGCCAGCTCACCAGTTCGGGAATACGAGCAGTACTTC. Encoded protein: CASSPVREYEQYF. This chain links TRBV18 with TRBJ2-7, with TRBD2 as a possible D gene (5 bases). V was pared by 2 bases and J by 4 bases, with 9 bases between. Looked up from germline, CDR1 is KGHSH and CDR2 is LQKENI. The CDR3 has 13 residues.

The chain joins TRBV25-1 to TRBJ2-1; D may be TRBD2 (6 bases). With 2 bases removed from V and 6 bases from J, the gap between germline ends came to 8 bases. The CDR3 contains 13 residues. The germline V gene encodes CDR1 MGHDK and CDR2 SYGVNS. The DNA for the CDR3 is TGTGCCAGCAGTGAAGGGGGGTCCAATGAGCAGTTCTTC. Amino acids: CASSEGGSNEQFF.

This chain joins TRBV18 and TRBJ2-2, with D tentatively TRBD1 (5 bases). This CDR3 comprises 17 residues. With 2 bases removed from V and 5 bases from J, the gap between germline ends came to 18 bases. CDR1 and CDR2 (germline): KGHSH, LQKENI. The CDR3 DNA reads as TGTGCCAGCTCACCAAGTTCCCAGGGAAGTCGGACCGGGGAGCTGTTTTTT. This sequence encodes CASSPSSQGSRTGELFF. The complete variable domain, with remaining parts taken from reference TRBV18 and TRBJ2-2, reads NAGVMQNPRHLVRRRGQEARLRCSPMKGHSHVYWYRQLPEEGLKFMVYLQKENIIDESGMPKERFSAEFPKEGPSILRIQQVVRGDSAAYFCASSPSSQGSRTGELFFGEGSRLTVL.

With respect to this clone: The sample contains more than one DNA sequence encoding this CDR3. CDR3 DNA: TGTGCCAGCAGCCCAATAAGAGGCACTGAAGCTTTCTTT. Protein: CASSPIRGTEAFF. J is TRBJ1-1 and V is TRBV7-3; D uncertain. CDR3 length: 13 residues. Trimming pared 5 bases from V and 4 bases from J, leaving 11 bases between. Germline V gene data show CDR1 as SGHTA and CDR2 as FQGTGA.

This chain joins TRBV11-2 and TRBJ2-2, with TRBD1 matching 7 bases. V was pared by 4 bases and J by 4 bases, with 3 bases of the junction left unmatched. The CDR3 is 14 residues long. Germline assignment: CDR1 SGHAT and CDR2 FQNNGV. CDR3 in amino acids: CASSSGQFTGELFF. The CDR3 nucleotides read TGTGCCAGCAGCTCGGGACAGTTCACCGGGGAGCTGTTTTTT.

The chain joins TRBV19 to TRBJ2-1, with D tentatively TRBD2 (7 bases). Germline V gene data show CDR1 as LNHDA and CDR2 as SQIVND (reference sequence). The CDR3 extends over 13 amino acids. The V end lost 5 bases, the J end lost 8 bases, and 13 bases lay between the germline ends. In nucleotides, the CDR3 is TGTGCCAGTAGTTCCGGCGGGGGCTATGAGCAGTTCTTC. Translation: CASSSGGGYEQFF.

The DNA for the CDR3 is TGTGCCAGCACCAAGTCAGCGGGAGGGCTTAGGGAGCAGTACTTC. Translation gives CASTKSAGGLREQYF. The V gene is TRBV27, the J gene TRBJ2-7, with TRBD2 identical over 10 bases. The CDR3 covers 15 residues. Germline lookup yields CDR1 MNHEY and CDR2 SMNVEV (reference sequence). After removal of 7 bases from V and 7 bases from J, the junction contained 13 bases not matched to a gene.

The chain has TRBV6-1 and TRBJ2-7; a possible D gene is TRBD2 (5 bases). The CDR3 runs to 20 residues. Germline V gene lookup returns CDR1 MNHNS and CDR2 SASEGT. V lost 2 bases, J lost 2 bases, and 28 bases lay in between. CDR3 protein: CASSELIPRGGYRTAYEQYF. As DNA, the CDR3 is TGTGCCAGCAGTGAACTAATTCCCCGAGGAGGCTACCGAACGGCCTACGAGCAGTACTTC.

Here the CDR3 DNA reads TGTGCGTCAGGACAGGCTCTCGATCAGCCCCAGCATTTT. Protein: CASGQALDQPQHF. The chain is built from TRBV30 and TRBJ1-5; 7 positions match TRBD1. The CDR3 extends over 13 amino acids. From germline, CDR1 is GTSNPN and CDR2 SVGIG (reference sequence).

This clone appeared once. The rearrangement uses TRBV19 and TRBJ2-1, with TRBD1 matching over 7 bases. V lost 11 bases and J lost 8; bases outside the gene matches: 12. In germline, CDR1 is LNHDA, CDR2 SQIVND (reference sequence). The CDR3 consists of 13 residues. The DNA for the CDR3 is TGTGCCGGAGGACAGGCCTGGGGAGATGAGCAGTTCTTC. It encodes CAGGQAWGDEQFF.

The rearrangement uses TRBV7-8 and TRBJ1-1; no clear D gene. The V end was cut by 2 bases, the J end by 4 bases, with 14 bases between. The CDR3 sequence is 15 residues long. The germline V gene has CDR1 SGHVS and CDR2 FQNEAQ. DNA for the CDR3: TGTGCCAGCAGCTTAACTAAAGAACTAGGCACTGAAGCTTTCTTT. Translated, it gives CASSLTKELGTEAFF.

The rearrangement joins TRBV5-1 to TRBJ1-1, with 10 nucleotides matching TRBD1. The length of the CDR3 is 15 residues. The ends lost 4 bases at V and 5 bases at J; junction bases unmatched: 8. Germline CDR1 is SGHRS and CDR2 is YFSETQ. CDR3 nucleotides: TGCGCCAGCAGCCCCGGGACAGGGGAGTGGACTGAAGCTTTCTTT. This codes for CASSPGTGEWTEAFF.